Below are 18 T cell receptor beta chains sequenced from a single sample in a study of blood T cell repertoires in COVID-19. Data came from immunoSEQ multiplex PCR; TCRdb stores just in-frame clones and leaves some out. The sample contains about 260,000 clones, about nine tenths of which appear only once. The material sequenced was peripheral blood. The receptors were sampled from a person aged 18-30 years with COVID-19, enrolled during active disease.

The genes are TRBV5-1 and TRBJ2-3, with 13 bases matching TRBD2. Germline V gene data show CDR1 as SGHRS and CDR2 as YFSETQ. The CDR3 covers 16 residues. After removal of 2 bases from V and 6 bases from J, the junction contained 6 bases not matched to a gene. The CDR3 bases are TGCGCCAGCAGCTTTGAAACTAGCGGGAGGGGTGATACGCAGTATTTT. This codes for CASSFETSGRGDTQYF.

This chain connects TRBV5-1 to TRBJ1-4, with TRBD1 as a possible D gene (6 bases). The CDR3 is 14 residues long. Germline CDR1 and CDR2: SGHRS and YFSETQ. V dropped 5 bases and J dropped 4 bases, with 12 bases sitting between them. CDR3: CASRQTGSNEKLFF. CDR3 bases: TGCGCCAGCAGGCAAACAGGGAGTAATGAAAAACTGTTTTTT.

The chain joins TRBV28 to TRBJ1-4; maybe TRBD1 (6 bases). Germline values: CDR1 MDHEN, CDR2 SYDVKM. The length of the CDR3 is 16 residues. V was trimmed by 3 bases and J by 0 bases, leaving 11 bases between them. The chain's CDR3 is CASSLAGAATNEKLFF. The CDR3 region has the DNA TGTGCCAGCAGTTTGGCGGGGGCTGCAACTAATGAAAAACTGTTTTTT.

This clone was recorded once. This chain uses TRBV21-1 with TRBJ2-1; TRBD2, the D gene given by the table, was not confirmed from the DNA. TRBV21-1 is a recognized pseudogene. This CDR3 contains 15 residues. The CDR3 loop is CASSKFLESYNEQFF. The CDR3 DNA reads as TGTGCCAGCAGCAAATTCCTAGAATCCTACAATGAGCAGTTCTTC.

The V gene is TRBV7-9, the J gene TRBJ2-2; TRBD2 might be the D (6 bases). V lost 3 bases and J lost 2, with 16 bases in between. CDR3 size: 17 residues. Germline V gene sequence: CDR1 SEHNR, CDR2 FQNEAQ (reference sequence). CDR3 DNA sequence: TGTGCCAGCAGCTTCGGGGGTATCGGGATTAACACCGGGGAGCTGTTTTTT. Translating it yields CASSFGGIGINTGELFF. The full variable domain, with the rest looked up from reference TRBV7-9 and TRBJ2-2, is DTGVSQNPRHKITKRGQNVTFRCDPISEHNRLYWYRQTLGQGPEFLTYFQNEAQLEKSRLLSDRFSAERPKGSFSTLEIQRTEQGDSAMYLCASSFGGIGINTGELFFGEGSRLTVL.

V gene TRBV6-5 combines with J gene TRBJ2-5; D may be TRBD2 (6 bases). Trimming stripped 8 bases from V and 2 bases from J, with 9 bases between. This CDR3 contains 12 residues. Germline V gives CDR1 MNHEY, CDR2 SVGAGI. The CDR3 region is CASGTLQETQYF. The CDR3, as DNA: TGTGCCAGCGGGACTCTTCAAGAGACCCAGTACTTC.

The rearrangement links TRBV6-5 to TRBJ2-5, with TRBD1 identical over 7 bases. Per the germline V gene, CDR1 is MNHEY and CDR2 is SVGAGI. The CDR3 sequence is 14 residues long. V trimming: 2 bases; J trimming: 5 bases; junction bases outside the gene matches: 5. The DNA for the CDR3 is TGTGCCAGCAGTTACAGGGGGCGCGGGGAGACCCAGTACTTC. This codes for CASSYRGRGETQYF.

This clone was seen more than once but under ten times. The CDR3 protein is CATSSSGGAKVGYTF. As DNA, the CDR3 is TGTGCCACCAGCAGTTCAGGGGGCGCAAAGGTTGGCTACACCTTC. The chain has TRBV15 and TRBJ1-2, with 8 bases lining up with TRBD1. V trimming: 3 bases; J trimming: 7 bases; junction bases outside the gene matches: 10. This CDR3 contains 15 residues. Germline V lookup: CDR1 LNHNV, CDR2 YYDKDF (reference sequence).

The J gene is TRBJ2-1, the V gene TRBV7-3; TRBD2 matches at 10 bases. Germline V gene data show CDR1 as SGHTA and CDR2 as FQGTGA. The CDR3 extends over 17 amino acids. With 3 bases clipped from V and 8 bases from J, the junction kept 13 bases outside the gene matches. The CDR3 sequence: CASSFLAGGTPGDEQFF. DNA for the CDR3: TGTGCCAGCAGCTTTTTAGCGGGAGGAACCCCTGGGGATGAGCAGTTCTTC.

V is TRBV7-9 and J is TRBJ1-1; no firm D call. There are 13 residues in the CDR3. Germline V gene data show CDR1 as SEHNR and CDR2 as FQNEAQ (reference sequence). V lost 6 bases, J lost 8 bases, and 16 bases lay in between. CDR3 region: CASRPRPEGEAFF. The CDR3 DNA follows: TGTGCCAGCAGACCCAGGCCAGAGGGAGAAGCTTTCTTT.

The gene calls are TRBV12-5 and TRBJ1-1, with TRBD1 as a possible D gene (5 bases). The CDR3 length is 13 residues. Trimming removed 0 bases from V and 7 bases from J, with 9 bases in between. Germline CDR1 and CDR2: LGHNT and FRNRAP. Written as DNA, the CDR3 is TGTGCTAGTGGTTTGGTAGCGGGACTTGAAGCTTTCTTT. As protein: CASGLVAGLEAFF.

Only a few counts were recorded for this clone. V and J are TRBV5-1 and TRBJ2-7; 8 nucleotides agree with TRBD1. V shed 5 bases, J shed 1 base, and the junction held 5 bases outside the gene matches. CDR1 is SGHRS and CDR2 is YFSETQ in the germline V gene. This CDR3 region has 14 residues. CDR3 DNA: TGCGCCAGCAGACCCGGGACAGGTTCCTACGAGCAGTACTTC. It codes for CASRPGTGSYEQYF. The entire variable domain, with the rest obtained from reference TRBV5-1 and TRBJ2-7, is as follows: KAGVTQTPRYLIKTRGQQVTLSCSPISGHRSVSWYQQTPGQGLQFLFEYFSETQRNKGNFPGRFSGRQFSNSRSEMNVSTLELGDSALYLCASRPGTGSYEQYFGPGTRLTVT.

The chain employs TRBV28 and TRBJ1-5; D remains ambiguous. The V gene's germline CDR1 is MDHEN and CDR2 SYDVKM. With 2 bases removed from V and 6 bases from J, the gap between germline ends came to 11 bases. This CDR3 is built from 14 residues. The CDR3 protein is CASSLEGATQPQHF. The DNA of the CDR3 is TGTGCCAGCAGTTTAGAGGGCGCAACTCAGCCCCAGCATTTT.

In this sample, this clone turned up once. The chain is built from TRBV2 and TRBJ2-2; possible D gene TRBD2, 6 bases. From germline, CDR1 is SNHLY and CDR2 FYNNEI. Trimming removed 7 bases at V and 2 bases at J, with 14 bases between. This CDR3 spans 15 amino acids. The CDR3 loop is CASTEGRTNTGELFF. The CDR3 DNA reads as TGTGCCAGCACGGAGGGACGGACCAACACCGGGGAGCTGTTTTTT. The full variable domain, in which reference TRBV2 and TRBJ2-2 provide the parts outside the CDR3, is EPEVTQTPSHQVTQMGQEVILRCVPISNHLYFYWYRQILGQKVEFLVSFYNNEISEKSEIFDDQFSVERPDGSNFTLKIRSTKLEDSAMYFCASTEGRTNTGELFFGEGSRLTVL.

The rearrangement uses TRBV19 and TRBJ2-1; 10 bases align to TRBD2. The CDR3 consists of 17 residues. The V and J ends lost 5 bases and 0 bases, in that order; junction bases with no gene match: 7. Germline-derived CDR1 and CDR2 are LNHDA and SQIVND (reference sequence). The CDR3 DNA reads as TGTGCCAGTAGTTGGACTAGCGGAGTAGACTCCTACAATGAGCAGTTCTTC. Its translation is CASSWTSGVDSYNEQFF.

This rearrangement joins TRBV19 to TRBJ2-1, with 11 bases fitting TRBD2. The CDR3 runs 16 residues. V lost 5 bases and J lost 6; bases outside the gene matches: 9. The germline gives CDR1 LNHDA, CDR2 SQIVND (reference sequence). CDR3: CASSARLAGLLNEQFF. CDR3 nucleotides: TGTGCCAGTAGTGCCCGACTAGCGGGACTACTCAATGAGCAGTTCTTC.

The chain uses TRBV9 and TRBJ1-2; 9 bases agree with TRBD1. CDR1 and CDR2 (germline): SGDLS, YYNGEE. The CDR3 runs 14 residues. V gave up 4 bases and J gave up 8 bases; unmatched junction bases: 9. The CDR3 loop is CASSIEDRGRGYTF. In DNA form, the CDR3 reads TGTGCCAGCAGCATCGAGGACAGGGGCAGGGGCTACACCTTC.

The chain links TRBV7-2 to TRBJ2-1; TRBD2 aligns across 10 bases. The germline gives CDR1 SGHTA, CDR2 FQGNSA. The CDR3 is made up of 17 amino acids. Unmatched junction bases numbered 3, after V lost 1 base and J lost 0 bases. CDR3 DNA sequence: TGTGCCAGCAGCTTAGTACTAGCGGGGAGCTCCTACAATGAGCAGTTCTTC. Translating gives CASSLVLAGSSYNEQFF.